Listed below are T cell receptor beta chains from one sample, sequenced in a study of blood T cell repertoires in COVID-19. Method: immunoSEQ multiplex PCR; TCRdb's copy keeps in-frame clones and lacks some. This sample has over 150,000 clones, with over 75% found just once. Sequenced input: PBMCs or T cells enriched from blood (not recorded which). The receptor set was obtained from a woman in her late teens or twenties who had recovered from COVID-19. CDR3s leave out the opening cysteine and the closing phenylalanine or tryptophan. The order of the fields is V gene, CDR3 protein.

V: TRBV18
CDR3: ASSPTRPGTGSGNTIY

V: TRBV3-1/TRBV3-2
CDR3: ASSHVGLAGGREQY

V: TRBV24-1
CDR3: ATSDSHGLAGMQSYNEQF

V: TRBV9
CDR3: ASSVAGTGNYEQY

V: TRBV20-1
CDR3: SASETGGLYTEAF

V: TRBV7-3
CDR3: ASSTVEQY

V: TRBV5-1
CDR3: ASSFMTDTTGELF

V: TRBV5-1
CDR3: ASSLTGERQPQH

V: TRBV4-1
CDR3: ASSSFSGGTTDEQY

V: TRBV6-1
CDR3: ASSEAWTIGDEQF

V: TRBV11-1
CDR3: ASSEYGQEVDTQY

V: TRBV9
CDR3: ASSVGTGPSYEQY

V: TRBV27
CDR3: ASSSAGTSVYEQY

V: TRBV19
CDR3: ASSPYGGGREEKLF

V: TRBV10-1
CDR3: ASSETGYQETQY

V: TRBV7-2
CDR3: ASSRGRATADTQY

V: TRBV6-5
CDR3: ASSGTILQPQH

V: TRBV27
CDR3: ASAPGQRIYEQY

V: TRBV4-3
CDR3: ASSPGGTDDSYEQY

V: TRBV28
CDR3: ASSPAGEEETQY

V: TRBV18
CDR3: ASSRAGGSEQY

V: TRBV28
CDR3: ASSFGGSGNTDTQY

V: TRBV5-4
CDR3: ASSSGTSGGRYNEQF

V: TRBV28
CDR3: ASSFGGYNEQY

V: TRBV5-4
CDR3: ASSVGLAANEQF

V: TRBV29-1
CDR3: SVVPSGGTQY